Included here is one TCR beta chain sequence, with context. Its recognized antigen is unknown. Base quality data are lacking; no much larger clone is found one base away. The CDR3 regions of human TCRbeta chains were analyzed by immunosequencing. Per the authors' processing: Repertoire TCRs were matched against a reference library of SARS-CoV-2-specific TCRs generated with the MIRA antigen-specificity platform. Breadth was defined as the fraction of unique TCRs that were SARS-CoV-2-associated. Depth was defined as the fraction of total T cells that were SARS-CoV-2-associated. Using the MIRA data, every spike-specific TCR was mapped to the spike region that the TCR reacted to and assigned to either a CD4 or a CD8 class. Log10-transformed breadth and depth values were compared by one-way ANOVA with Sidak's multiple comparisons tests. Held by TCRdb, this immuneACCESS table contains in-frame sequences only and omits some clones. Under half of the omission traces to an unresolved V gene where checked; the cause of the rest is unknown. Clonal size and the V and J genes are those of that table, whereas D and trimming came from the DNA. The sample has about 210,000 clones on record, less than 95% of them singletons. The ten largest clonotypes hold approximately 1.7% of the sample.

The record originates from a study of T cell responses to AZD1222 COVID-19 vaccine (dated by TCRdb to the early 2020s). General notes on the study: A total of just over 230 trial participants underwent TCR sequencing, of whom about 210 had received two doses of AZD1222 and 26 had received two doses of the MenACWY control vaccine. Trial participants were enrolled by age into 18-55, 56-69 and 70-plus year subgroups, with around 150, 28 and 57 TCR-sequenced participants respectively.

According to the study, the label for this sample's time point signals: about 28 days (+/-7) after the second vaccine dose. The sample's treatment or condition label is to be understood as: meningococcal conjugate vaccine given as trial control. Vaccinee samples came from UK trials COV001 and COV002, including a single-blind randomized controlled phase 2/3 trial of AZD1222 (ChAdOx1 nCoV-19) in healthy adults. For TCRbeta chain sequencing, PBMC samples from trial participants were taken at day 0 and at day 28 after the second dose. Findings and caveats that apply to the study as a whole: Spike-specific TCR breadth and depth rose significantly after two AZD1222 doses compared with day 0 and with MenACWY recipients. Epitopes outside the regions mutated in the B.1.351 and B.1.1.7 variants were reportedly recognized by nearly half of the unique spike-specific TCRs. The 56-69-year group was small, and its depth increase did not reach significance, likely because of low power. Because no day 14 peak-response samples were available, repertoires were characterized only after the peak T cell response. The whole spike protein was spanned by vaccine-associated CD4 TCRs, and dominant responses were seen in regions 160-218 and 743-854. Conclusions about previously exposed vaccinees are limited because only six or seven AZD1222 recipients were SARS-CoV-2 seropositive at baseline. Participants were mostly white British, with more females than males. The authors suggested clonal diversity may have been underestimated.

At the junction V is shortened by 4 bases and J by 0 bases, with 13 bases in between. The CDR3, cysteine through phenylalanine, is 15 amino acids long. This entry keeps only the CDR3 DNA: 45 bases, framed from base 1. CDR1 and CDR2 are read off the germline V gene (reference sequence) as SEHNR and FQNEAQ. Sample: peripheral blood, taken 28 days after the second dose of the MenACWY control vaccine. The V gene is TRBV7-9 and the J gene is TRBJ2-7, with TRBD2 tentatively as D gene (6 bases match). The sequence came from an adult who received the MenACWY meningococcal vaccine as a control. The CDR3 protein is CASSSLQDYSYEQYF. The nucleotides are TGTGCCAGCAGCTCCCTACAGGACTACTCCTACGAGCAGTACTTC.